This T cell receptor beta chain was recorded in a study of PD-L1 blockade in urothelial cancer. Study background: Patients' atezolizumab regimen, 1,200 mg intravenously every 3 weeks, began in the mid-2010s. Anywhere from 0 to 3 prior chemotherapy regimens had been received by patients.

This table comes from immunoSEQ multiplex PCR, and its TCRdb copy is limited to in-frame clones, with some not included. Of about 50,000 clones in the sample, around 90% were seen once. The time point: pretreatment peripheral blood. The origin of this receptor is a woman aged 55 to 70 with urothelial cancer. The starting material was PBMCs, obtained around atezolizumab (anti-PD-L1) treatment.

The chain's CDR3 is CASSQDILGGPLNTEAFF. The CDR3 DNA follows: TGCGCCAGCAGCCAAGATATACTGGGAGGGCCCCTGAACACTGAAGCTTTCTTT. The J gene is TRBJ1-1, the V gene TRBV4-3; D is uncertain. The V and J ends lost 0 bases and 0 bases respectively, with 17 bases between them. CDR3 length: 18 residues. CDR1 and CDR2 from the germline V gene are LGHNA and YSLEER.